These 30 T cell receptor beta chains were sequenced from one sample in a study of blood T cell repertoires in COVID-19. Some clones are missing from TCRdb's copy, which holds only in-frame ones; the method was immunoSEQ multiplex PCR. The table records over 200,000 clones, approximately 84% of them present only once. Sequencing was carried out using peripheral blood. The receptors shown here come from a woman in her 50s with active or convalescent COVID-19.

The V gene is TRBV29-1, the J gene TRBJ2-3; D remains unclear. Germline V CDR1 and CDR2: SQVTM, ANQGSEA. The V end lost 6 bases, the J end lost 0 bases, and 4 bases lay between the germline ends. The CDR3 runs 11 residues. The DNA of the CDR3 is TGCAGCGTACAGAGCACAGATACGCAGTATTTT. It yields the protein CSVQSTDTQYF.

This clone came up once. The chain combines TRBV29-1 with TRBJ2-3, with D perhaps TRBD2 (5 bases). Per germline, CDR1 SQVTM and CDR2 ANQGSEA. Trimming took 7 bases from V and 0 from J, leaving 17 bases between them. CDR3 length equals 15 residues. The CDR3 loop is CSASRTPSSTDTQYF. For the CDR3, the DNA is TGCAGCGCCTCCCGGACTCCATCTAGCACAGATACGCAGTATTTT.

A note on this clone: An end of the junction differs from the germline gene, which may be a read error. This rearrangement joins TRBV2 to TRBJ2-3, with 8 bases that match TRBD2. Germline V gene lookup returns CDR1 SNHLY and CDR2 FYNNEI. This CDR3 has 12 residues. The CDR3 DNA sequence: TGTGCCAGCAGTGAAGCAAAAGCGGGGGCACTTTTT. Its translation is CASSEAKAGALF.

The chain combines TRBV6-5 with TRBJ1-1, with D tentatively TRBD1 (5 bases). Germline CDR1 reads MNHEY; CDR2 reads SVGAGI. The CDR3 extends over 12 amino acids. The V end was cut by 5 bases, the J end by 5 bases, with 9 bases between. The CDR3 is CASSQGLTEAFF. The CDR3 DNA reads as TGTGCCAGCAGTCAGGGTTTAACTGAAGCTTTCTTT.

This clone showed up just a few times. The genes are TRBV28 and TRBJ2-7; D not certain. This CDR3 is 15 amino acids long. Per germline, CDR1 MDHEN and CDR2 SYDVKM. V dropped 4 bases and J dropped 0 bases, with 13 bases sitting between them. CDR3 in amino acids: CASSSAAESSYEQYV. The CDR3 nucleotides read TGTGCCAGCAGTTCGGCGGCGGAAAGCTCCTACGAGCAGTACGTC.

The rearrangement links TRBV5-6 to TRBJ1-1; 8 bases are a match to TRBD1. Germline-derived CDR1 and CDR2 are SGHDT and YYEEEE. Trimming took 0 bases from V and 4 from J; bases not matched to a gene: 2. CDR3 length: 14 amino acids. CDR3 coding DNA: TGTGCCAGCAGCTTGGGGGGACAGGCCACTGAAGCTTTCTTT. Its translation: CASSLGGQATEAFF. Full variable domain (rest looked up from reference TRBV5-6 and TRBJ1-1): DAGVTQSPTHLIKTRGQQVTLRCSPKSGHDTVSWYQQALGQGPQFIFQYYEEEERQRGNFPDRFSGHQFPNYSSELNVNALLLGDSALYLCASSLGGQATEAFFGQGTRLTVV.

The genes are TRBV27 and TRBJ2-2, with D unclear. The CDR3 contains 14 residues. CDR1 is MNHEY, CDR2 SMNVEV, per germline (reference sequence). V shed 3 bases and J shed 5 bases, with 10 bases lying between them. The CDR3 loop reads CASSFAAGTGELFF. In nucleotides, the CDR3 is TGTGCCAGCAGTTTTGCGGCCGGGACCGGGGAGCTGTTTTTT.

The chain employs TRBV28 and TRBJ1-2, with a tentative D call TRBD1 (6 bases). Germline CDR1 reads MDHEN; CDR2 reads SYDVKM. V lost 3 bases, J lost 3 bases, and 11 bases lay in between. The CDR3 has 14 amino acids. The CDR3 bases are TGTGCCAGCAGTTTTCAGGGGATGGACTATGGCTACACCTTC. Amino acid sequence: CASSFQGMDYGYTF.

This clone was observed a few times. The genes are TRBV28 and TRBJ1-4; TRBD1 might be the D (5 bases). CDR3 length: 12 residues. Trimming left V 6 bases short and J 8 bases short, with 10 bases between. The germline CDR1 and CDR2 sequences are MDHEN and SYDVKM. DNA for the CDR3: TGTGCCAGCAGGCGGGACCGAGAAAAACTGTTTTTT. Its translation is CASRRDREKLFF.

The chain joins TRBV7-7 to TRBJ2-5, with 7 positions matching TRBD1. Germline V gene data show CDR1 as SSHAT and CDR2 as FNYEAQ (reference sequence). Trimming cost V 3 bases and J 4 bases; bases outside gene matches: 8. The CDR3 consists of 15 residues. CDR3 in amino acids: CASSLTTGARETQYF. CDR3 nucleotide sequence: TGTGCCAGCAGCTTGACTACAGGGGCGCGAGAGACCCAGTACTTC. The variable domain in full, completed from reference TRBV7-7 and TRBJ2-5, reads GAGVSQSPRYKVTKRGQDVTLRCDPISSHATLYWYQQALGQGPEFLTYFNYEAQPDKSGLPSDRFSAERPEGSISTLTIQRTEQRDSAMYRCASSLTTGARETQYFGPGTRLLVL.

This clone has a single count. The chain links TRBV28 to TRBJ1-4; 9 bases map to TRBD1. The CDR3 consists of 16 residues. Germline V gives CDR1 MDHEN, CDR2 SYDVKM. V lost 7 bases to trimming and J lost 4 bases; unmatched junction nucleotides: 10. For the CDR3, the DNA is TGTGCCAGCACGGGGACAGGGCGGGAAGATAATGAAAAACTGTTTTTT. Its translation: CASTGTGREDNEKLFF.

This clone was counted once. The rearrangement links TRBV20-1 to TRBJ2-3; 7 bases match TRBD1. V shed 3 bases, J shed 3 bases, and the junction held 3 bases outside the gene matches. CDR3 size: 13 residues. Germline V gene data show CDR1 as DFQATT and CDR2 as SNEGSKA (reference sequence). CDR3 bases: TGCAGTGCTAGTGCCAGGGGGACAGATACGCAGTATTTT. Its protein product is CSASARGTDTQYF.

The J gene is TRBJ1-6, the V gene TRBV6-5; possible D gene TRBD1, 5 bases. Germline values: CDR1 MNHEY, CDR2 SVGAGI. The CDR3 length is 15 residues. V lost 0 bases and J 7 bases, leaving 10 bases between the germline ends. The CDR3 DNA is TGTGCCAGCAGTTACTCCGGGCCAGGGAATTCACCCCTCCACTTT. Its translation is CASSYSGPGNSPLHF.

The V and J genes are TRBV7-2 and TRBJ1-1, with D perhaps TRBD1 (5 bases). The ends were cut back, 5 bases at V and 0 bases at J, with 10 bases in the middle. Germline V gene lookup returns CDR1 SGHTA and CDR2 FQGNSA. The CDR3 contains 14 residues. This CDR3 is CASSLQGMNTEAFF. In DNA, the CDR3 is TGTGCCAGCAGCCTTCAGGGTATGAACACTGAAGCTTTCTTT.

The chain combines TRBV30 with TRBJ2-1; 12 bases are a match to TRBD2. V dropped 1 base and J dropped 2; count of bases not matched to a gene: 6. Per germline, CDR1 GTSNPN and CDR2 SVGIG (reference sequence). The CDR3 is 17 amino acids. The CDR3: CAWSGRLAGDPYNEQFF. The CDR3 nucleotides read TGTGCCTGGAGTGGCCGACTAGCGGGAGACCCCTACAATGAGCAGTTCTTC.

J is TRBJ1-2 and V is TRBV6-1; D unclear. The length of the CDR3 is 13 residues. Germline-derived CDR1 and CDR2 are MNHNS and SASEGT. V lost 3 bases, J lost 4 bases, and 9 bases lay in between. The CDR3 DNA sequence: TGTGCCAGCAGTGACACGGAGAGCTATGGCTACACCTTC. It yields the protein CASSDTESYGYTF.

J is TRBJ1-1 and V is TRBV4-1, with TRBD1 as a possible D gene (5 bases). Germline CDR1 MGHRA, CDR2 YSYEKL. The V end was cut by 4 bases, the J end by 2 bases, with 14 bases between. The length of the CDR3 is 15 residues. CDR3 DNA sequence: TGCGCCAGCAGCCTTAGGACATATTCAAACACTGAAGCTTTCTTT. It codes for CASSLRTYSNTEAFF.

The chain joins TRBV19 to TRBJ1-6; 8 bases are shared with TRBD1. CDR1 is LNHDA, CDR2 SQIVND, per germline (reference sequence). This CDR3 has 15 residues. Trimming at V came to 4 bases and at J to 10 bases, leaving 9 bases not matched to a gene. Here the CDR3 reads CASSRPGQGESPLHF. Written as DNA, the CDR3 is TGTGCCAGTAGTAGACCCGGACAGGGCGAGTCACCCCTCCACTTT.

The rearrangement links TRBV9 to TRBJ1-1; a weak D match, TRBD1 (6 bases). CDR3 length equals 13 residues. The germline V gene has CDR1 SGDLS and CDR2 YYNGEE. Trimming left V 7 bases short and J 1 base short, with 11 bases between. CDR3 sequence (DNA): TGTGCCAGCGGAGTGGGGGCGAACACTGAAGCTTTCTTT. Translation gives CASGVGANTEAFF.

This chain connects TRBV6-1 to TRBJ2-1; D call uncertain. V was shortened by 1 base and J by 0 bases, with 7 bases between the two germline ends. This CDR3 is built from 15 residues. The germline V gene encodes CDR1 MNHNS and CDR2 SASEGT. The CDR3 DNA reads as TGTGCCAGCAGTGAAGAGCTTTACTCCTACAATGAGCAGTTCTTC. It encodes CASSEELYSYNEQFF.

The rearrangement joins TRBV24-1 to TRBJ1-1; D may be TRBD1 (6 bases). Germline assignment: CDR1 KGHDR and CDR2 SFDVKD. The ends were cut back, 6 bases at V and 1 base at J, with 11 bases in the middle. The CDR3 length is 14 residues. The DNA for the CDR3 is TGTGCCACCAGTAACCCAGGGGAGAACACTGAAGCTTTCTTT. This sequence encodes CATSNPGENTEAFF.

The chain employs TRBV28 and TRBJ1-5; a weak D match, TRBD1 (6 bases). The V gene lost 6 bases and the J gene lost 6 bases, with 15 bases spanning the gap. The CDR3 loop spans 14 amino acids. Germline V gene data show CDR1 as MDHEN and CDR2 as SYDVKM. The CDR3, as DNA: TGTGCCAGCAGCAGGGGCAGGGAAGCTCAGCCCCAGCATTTT. This codes for CASSRGREAQPQHF.

In its sample, this clone was seen a few times. The chain employs TRBV7-2 and TRBJ2-2, with 9 bases lining up with TRBD2. V trimming: 5 bases; J trimming: 0 bases; junction bases outside the gene matches: 1. This CDR3 is 15 amino acids long. Germline CDR1 is SGHTA and CDR2 is FQGNSA. CDR3 sequence: CASSRTSANTGELFF. For the CDR3, the DNA is TGTGCCAGCAGCCGGACTAGCGCGAACACCGGGGAGCTGTTTTTT. Full variable domain (missing parts from reference TRBV7-2 and TRBJ2-2): GAGVSQSPSNKVTEKGKDVELRCDPISGHTALYWYRQSLGQGLEFLIYFQGNSAPDKSGLPSDRFSAERTGGSVSTLTIQRTQQEDSAVYLCASSRTSANTGELFFGEGSRLTVL.

Here the CDR3 reads CASSLAAKAKETQYF. In DNA, the CDR3 is TGCGCCAGCAGCTTGGCCGCCAAAGCTAAAGAGACCCAGTACTTC. The chain couples TRBV5-1 to TRBJ2-5; D ambiguous. This CDR3 region has 15 residues. Per germline, CDR1 SGHRS and CDR2 YFSETQ. V lost 0 bases, J lost 3 bases, and 12 bases lay in between.

The chain employs TRBV28 and TRBJ2-7; weak D call: TRBD1 (5 bases). CDR3 length: 15 residues. The germline CDR1 and CDR2 sequences are MDHEN and SYDVKM. V lost 2 bases and J 0 bases, leaving 11 bases between the germline ends. The chain's CDR3 is CASSLLGASSYEQYF. CDR3 DNA: TGTGCCAGCAGTTTACTAGGGGCAAGCTCCTACGAGCAGTACTTC.

J is TRBJ2-7 and V is TRBV19, with D uncertain. The V and J ends lost 3 bases and 1 base respectively, with 7 bases between them. The germline V gene encodes CDR1 LNHDA and CDR2 SQIVND (reference sequence). CDR3 length: 13 residues. The CDR3 nucleotides are TGTGCCAGTAGTATTAGCCAGTCCTACGAGCAGTACTTC. This translates into CASSISQSYEQYF.

The rearrangement joins TRBV15 to TRBJ1-4; D not certain. This CDR3 has 13 residues. Germline V gives CDR1 LNHNV, CDR2 YYDKDF (reference sequence). V was pared by 1 base and J by 4 bases, with 4 bases between. In DNA, the CDR3 is TGTGCCACCAGCAGAGTTCTTAATGAAAAACTGTTTTTT. Encoded protein: CATSRVLNEKLFF.

The gene calls are TRBV29-1 and TRBJ2-7; D not resolved. V gave up 1 base and J gave up 1 base, with 5 bases separating them. CDR3 length: 12 residues. CDR1 is SQVTM and CDR2 is ANQGSEA in the germline V gene. CDR3 sequence (DNA): TGCAGCGTTGAAGGTGCGTCCTACGAGCAGTACTTC. It is translated as CSVEGASYEQYF.

The chain joins TRBV5-1 to TRBJ1-5, with TRBD1 matching over 7 bases. CDR1 SGHRS and CDR2 YFSETQ come from the germline V gene. This CDR3 is 14 amino acids long. With V trimmed by 4 bases and J by 3 bases, 4 bases remained unmatched. This CDR3 reads CASSLGTDNQPQHF. The CDR3, as DNA: TGCGCCAGCAGCCTGGGGACAGACAATCAGCCCCAGCATTTT.

The chain carries TRBV28 and TRBJ2-2, with TRBD1 matching over 7 bases. V shed 3 bases, J shed 3 bases, and the junction held 13 bases outside the gene matches. The length of the CDR3 is 18 residues. Germline V CDR1 and CDR2: MDHEN, SYDVKM. The CDR3 loop is CASSFLGTEISYTGELFF. For the CDR3, the DNA is TGTGCCAGCAGTTTTTTAGGGACAGAAATTTCCTACACCGGGGAGCTGTTTTTT.